Each of the 32 T cell receptor beta chains below was sequenced from the same sample in a study of beta chain features in type 1 diabetes. Expressed TCRB transcripts were sequenced because the entire RNA isolate underwent reverse transcription. Libraries were prepared by immunoSEQ multiplex PCR; TCRdb keeps only in-frame clonotypes and omits some of them. The table includes nearly 350,000 clones, less than 10% detected once. Sample: central memory CD4+ T cells from blood. The receptors were gathered from a woman between 18 and 29 years old in good health.

This clone has a handful of counts. The chain links TRBV5-1 to TRBJ2-1, with 11 nucleotides matching TRBD1. Germline-derived CDR1 and CDR2 are SGHRS and YFSETQ. V lost 4 bases, J lost 6 bases, and 3 bases stayed unmatched. This CDR3 contains 14 residues. This CDR3 is CASSTGTGGNEQFF. The CDR3 DNA follows: TGCGCCAGCAGCACCGGGACAGGGGGCAATGAGCAGTTCTTC.

This clone was seen a handful of times. This chain connects TRBV5-6 to TRBJ2-1, with 7 bases fitting TRBD2. The CDR3 extends over 13 amino acids. The V gene end was trimmed by 1 base and the J gene end by 11 bases; junction bases not matched to a gene: 6. Germline V CDR1 and CDR2: SGHDT, YYEEEE. Written as DNA, the CDR3 is TGTGCCAGCAGCTTGACTAGCGTTCATAAGCAGTTCTTC. Amino acids: CASSLTSVHKQFF.

The rearrangement links TRBV6-1 to TRBJ1-2; 8 bases match TRBD1. Trimming took 3 bases from V and 4 from J; bases not matched to a gene: 7. The CDR3 loop spans 15 amino acids. Germline lookup yields CDR1 MNHNS and CDR2 SASEGT. Written as DNA, the CDR3 is TGTGCCAGCAGTGAGAGCCCCGGGACAGGCTATGGCTACACCTTC. This gives the protein CASSESPGTGYGYTF.

In its sample, this clone was seen a few times. The chain recombines TRBV21-1 with TRBJ2-1; the D call of TRBD2 is as the table states it, not checked on the DNA. TRBV21-1 is reported as a pseudogene. The CDR3 runs 15 residues. The CDR3 DNA sequence: TGTGCCAGCAGCACCCGTGGGGGGGCTTACAATGAGCAGTTCTTC. Translating it yields CASSTRGGAYNEQFF.

This clone was found a few times. The J gene is TRBJ2-1, the V gene TRBV14; tentative D call: TRBD2 (5 bases). CDR3 length: 13 residues. Germline CDR1 and CDR2: SGHDN and FVKESK. The ends were cut back, 0 bases at V and 10 bases at J, with 10 bases in the middle. This CDR3 is CASSQDIRGEQFF. CDR3 nucleotide sequence: TGTGCCAGCAGCCAAGATATCCGAGGGGAGCAGTTCTTC. Drawing the rest from reference TRBV14 and TRBJ2-1, the complete variable domain is EAGVTQFPSHSVIEKGQTVTLRCDPISGHDNLYWYRRVMGKEIKFLLHFVKESKQDESGMPNNRFLAERTGGTYSTLKVQPAELEDSGVYFCASSQDIRGEQFFGPGTRLTVL.

This sequence joins TRBV7-3 and TRBJ2-7; D is perhaps TRBD1 (6 bases). Germline V CDR1 and CDR2: SGHTA, FQGTGA. The CDR3 is 14 amino acids. Trimming stripped 5 bases from V and 5 bases from J, with 16 bases between. This CDR3 is CASSPNRDLNEQYF. In DNA, the CDR3 is TGTGCCAGCAGCCCCAACAGGGATCTCAACGAGCAGTACTTC.

V gene TRBV10-3 combines with J gene TRBJ2-1; 9 bases fit TRBD1. The CDR3 has 15 amino acids. CDR1 and CDR2 (germline): ENHRY, SYGVKD. The V segment lost 3 bases and the J segment 4 bases; nucleotides outside the gene matches: 4. Here the CDR3 DNA reads TGTGCCATCAGTGACGGACAGGGGAAATACAATGAGCAGTTCTTC. Translation gives CAISDGQGKYNEQFF.

The chain joins TRBV28 to TRBJ1-2, with D perhaps matching TRBD1 (5 bases). CDR3 length: 16 amino acids. The V and J ends lost 4 bases and 8 bases respectively, with 23 bases between them. Germline V lookup: CDR1 MDHEN, CDR2 SYDVKM. The CDR3 is CASSSHDAGTMGGYTF. The CDR3 bases are TGTGCCAGCAGTTCCCATGACGCGGGGACTATGGGGGGCTACACCTTC.

This clone was counted between two and nine times. This sequence joins TRBV29-1 and TRBJ2-7; 9 bases map to TRBD2. V lost 5 bases and J lost 3; bases outside the gene matches: 5. The CDR3 runs to 13 residues. The germline V gene has CDR1 SQVTM and CDR2 ANQGSEA. Here the CDR3 reads CSVSFSGSYEQYF. As DNA, the CDR3 is TGCAGCGTTTCGTTTAGCGGGAGCTACGAGCAGTACTTC.

This sequence joins TRBV6-1 and TRBJ2-6, with 8 bases aligning to TRBD1. Germline CDR1 and CDR2: MNHNS and SASEGT. This CDR3 is built from 17 residues. V gave up 4 bases and J gave up 0 bases; unmatched junction bases: 5. CDR3 sequence reads: CASSAGTGFSGANVLTF. CDR3 DNA: TGTGCCAGCAGTGCCGGGACAGGCTTCTCTGGGGCCAACGTCCTGACTTTC.

This clone was detected ten times or more. The junction departs from the called germline gene at one end, perhaps through a read error. V is TRBV19 and J is TRBJ2-1, with D maybe TRBD2 (5 bases). The germline V gene encodes CDR1 LNHDA and CDR2 SQIVND (reference sequence). The length of the CDR3 is 13 residues. CDR3 loop: CASSIAFLGEQFF. In nucleotides, the CDR3 is TGTGCCAGTAGCATAGCGTTTTTGGGTGAGCAGTTCTTC.

The chain uses TRBV19 and TRBJ2-5; the D gene is possibly TRBD1 (5 bases). CDR3 length equals 12 residues. Germline V gives CDR1 LNHDA, CDR2 SQIVND (reference sequence). V was shortened by 4 bases and J by 4 bases, with 7 bases between the two germline ends. CDR3 sequence reads: CASSSQGETQYF. CDR3 coding DNA: TGTGCCAGTAGTAGTCAGGGAGAGACCCAGTACTTC.

This clone has more than one count but fewer than ten. This chain connects TRBV27 to TRBJ2-7; possibly TRBD2 for D (6 bases). This CDR3 contains 14 residues. V dropped 7 bases and J dropped 0 bases, with 13 bases sitting between them. Germline CDR1 MNHEY, CDR2 SMNVEV (reference sequence). CDR3 residues: CASKPGLSSYEQYF. The CDR3, as DNA: TGTGCCAGCAAACCGGGACTGAGCTCCTACGAGCAGTACTTC.

The chain carries TRBV4-2 and TRBJ2-3; D is unclear. The germline V and J ends were trimmed by 3 bases and 5 bases, with 9 bases remaining between them. CDR3 length equals 13 residues. The V gene's germline CDR1 is LGHNA and CDR2 YNFKEQ. The CDR3: CASSHATGDTQYF. As DNA, the CDR3 is TGTGCCAGCAGCCATGCAACCGGAGATACGCAGTATTTT.

The chain has TRBV6-6 and TRBJ2-1, with 14 bases aligning to TRBD2. V shed 0 bases and J 8 bases; nucleotides not matched to a gene: 3. There are 16 residues in the CDR3. The germline CDR1 and CDR2 sequences are MNHNY and SVGAGI (reference sequence). This CDR3 is CASSYSGLAGVYEQFF. For the CDR3, the DNA is TGTGCCAGCAGTTACTCGGGACTAGCGGGAGTCTATGAGCAGTTCTTC.

This rearrangement joins TRBV27 to TRBJ1-4, with TRBD1 as a possible D gene (5 bases). The V and J ends lost 6 bases and 8 bases respectively, with 10 bases between them. The CDR3 totals 12 residues. Per germline, CDR1 MNHEY and CDR2 SMNVEV (reference sequence). In DNA, the CDR3 is TGTGCCAGCAGCCGTCGGGGGGAAAAACTGTTTTTT. Its protein product is CASSRRGEKLFF.

The chain employs TRBV5-1 and TRBJ2-3; D possibly matches TRBD1 or TRBD2 (6 bases each). The V end lost 5 bases, the J end lost 2 bases, and 9 bases lay between the germline ends. This CDR3 comprises 13 residues. Germline V gene data show CDR1 as SGHRS and CDR2 as YFSETQ. In DNA, the CDR3 is TGCGCCAGCAGAGGGGGGTCCACAGATACGCAGTATTTT. This sequence encodes CASRGGSTDTQYF.

The chain joins TRBV11-1 to TRBJ2-1; TRBD2 agrees at 10 bases. With V trimmed by 0 bases and J by 9 bases, 5 bases remained unmatched. Germline values: CDR1 SGHAT, CDR2 FQDESV (reference sequence). The CDR3 covers 15 residues. The CDR3 sequence: CASSLASTSGREQFF. As DNA, the CDR3 is TGTGCCAGCAGCTTAGCGTCGACTAGCGGGCGTGAGCAGTTCTTC.

The rearrangement links TRBV7-2 to TRBJ2-1; the D is unclear. The CDR3 has 15 amino acids. The germline V gene has CDR1 SGHTA and CDR2 FQGNSA. Trimming pared 5 bases from V and 1 base from J, leaving 12 bases between. The CDR3 reads CASSPIYGSYNEQFF. DNA of the CDR3: TGTGCCAGCAGCCCAATATATGGGTCCTACAATGAGCAGTTCTTC.

There are a few counts of this clone. The rearrangement links TRBV27 to TRBJ2-7; a possible D gene is TRBD2 (5 bases). The CDR3 covers 15 residues. CDR1 is MNHEY and CDR2 is SMNVEV in the germline V gene (reference sequence). Trimming stripped 5 bases from V and 6 bases from J, with 20 bases between. DNA for the CDR3: TGTGCCAGCAGTCCTTCGGGGAGTTCGGTCGGCGAGCAGTACTTC. Protein sequence: CASSPSGSSVGEQYF.

As concerns this clone: This may be a read error, as it is one base from a much larger clone. This chain joins TRBV2 and TRBJ2-1; 10 bases agree with TRBD1. J was trimmed by 0 bases and V by 5 bases; bases with no gene match: 13. CDR3 length: 19 amino acids. Per the germline V gene, CDR1 is SNHLY and CDR2 is FYNNEI. The CDR3, as DNA: TGTGCCAGCAGTTTCCGGGACAGGGGTTCATACAGCTCCTACAATGAGCAGTTCTTC. Residues: CASSFRDRGSYSSYNEQFF.

The chain has TRBV18 and TRBJ2-1, with TRBD2 identical over 8 bases. V was pared by 3 bases and J by 0 bases, with 7 bases of the junction left unmatched. This CDR3 has 17 amino acids. CDR1 is KGHSH and CDR2 is LQKENI in the germline V gene. Here the CDR3 DNA reads TGTGCCAGCTCACCGTTTCTAGCGGGCCACTCCTACAATGAGCAGTTCTTC. Its protein is CASSPFLAGHSYNEQFF.

This chain links TRBV7-2 with TRBJ2-3; the match to TRBD2 covers 7 bases. V shed 4 bases, J shed 0 bases, and the junction held 1 base outside the gene matches. CDR1 and CDR2 from the germline V gene are SGHTA and FQGNSA. The CDR3 covers 14 residues. CDR3 in amino acids: CASSSSGSTDTQYF. The CDR3 DNA follows: TGTGCCAGCAGCTCTAGCGGCAGCACAGATACGCAGTATTTT. The full variable domain, with the rest looked up from reference TRBV7-2 and TRBJ2-3, is GAGVSQSPSNKVTEKGKDVELRCDPISGHTALYWYRQSLGQGLEFLIYFQGNSAPDKSGLPSDRFSAERTGGSVSTLTIQRTQQEDSAVYLCASSSSGSTDTQYFGPGTRLTVL.

This clone was detected only a few times. V gene TRBV27 combines with J gene TRBJ2-7, with a possible D match to TRBD2 (5 bases). CDR1 is MNHEY and CDR2 is SMNVEV in the germline V gene (reference sequence). The CDR3 is 14 residues long. The V end lost 5 bases, the J end lost 6 bases, and 17 bases lay between the germline ends. The CDR3 here is CASSPLVRAGEQYF. The CDR3, as DNA: TGTGCCAGCAGTCCGCTCGTCCGGGCGGGCGAGCAGTACTTC.

The table lists this clone with a few counts. As DNA, the CDR3 is TGTGCCAGCAGCTTACTAGCGGGAGGGCCAGATACGCAGTATTTT. This encodes CASSLLAGGPDTQYF. J is TRBJ2-3 and V is TRBV7-3; 12 bases agree with TRBD2. The CDR3 is 15 amino acids. V lost 2 bases to trimming and J lost 4 bases; unmatched junction nucleotides: 1. Germline V gives CDR1 SGHTA, CDR2 FQGTGA.

The V gene is TRBV19, the J gene TRBJ1-5, with 10 bases fitting TRBD1. CDR1 and CDR2 from the germline V gene are LNHDA and SQIVND (reference sequence). CDR3 length equals 13 residues. With 6 bases clipped from V and 4 bases from J, the junction kept 0 bases outside the gene matches. This CDR3 reads CASRGQGNQPQHF. As DNA, the CDR3 is TGTGCCAGTAGGGGACAGGGGAATCAGCCCCAGCATTTT.

There are a few counts of this clone. The genes are TRBV11-2 and TRBJ2-7; D call uncertain. The germline gives CDR1 SGHAT, CDR2 FQNNGV. Trimming took 5 bases from V and 0 from J, leaving 8 bases between them. The CDR3 contains 13 residues. As DNA, the CDR3 is TGTGCCAGCAGCCCCGTCATCTCCTACGAGCAGTACTTC. Translation gives CASSPVISYEQYF.

This chain joins TRBV10-3 and TRBJ1-4; a weak D match, TRBD1 (5 bases). CDR3 length equals 14 residues. Trimming removed 5 bases at V and 8 bases at J, with 15 bases between. The germline V gene has CDR1 ENHRY and CDR2 SYGVKD. The CDR3 reads CAISHGGNEEKLFF. Written as DNA, the CDR3 is TGTGCCATCAGTCACGGGGGGAATGAAGAAAAACTGTTTTTT.

The J gene is TRBJ2-4, the V gene TRBV6-6, with TRBD1 matching 8 bases. J was trimmed by 6 bases and V by 6 bases; bases with no gene match: 7. The CDR3 contains 14 residues. Per the germline V gene, CDR1 is MNHNY and CDR2 is SVGAGI (reference sequence). CDR3 loop: CASSPGQAGNIQYF. CDR3 sequence (DNA): TGTGCCAGCAGCCCGGGACAGGCCGGAAACATTCAGTACTTC.

This chain links TRBV27 with TRBJ2-1; D is unclear. Germline CDR1 MNHEY, CDR2 SMNVEV (reference sequence). V shed 4 bases and J shed 0 bases, with 7 bases lying between them. The CDR3 runs 14 residues. CDR3 residues: CASSSPGSYNEQFF. The CDR3 DNA reads TGTGCCAGCAGTTCCCCTGGCTCCTACAATGAGCAGTTCTTC.

In this sample, this clone turned up a few times. The chain combines TRBV14 with TRBJ2-7; 8 bases are a match to TRBD1. J was trimmed by 2 bases and V by 3 bases; bases with no gene match: 6. This CDR3 spans 15 amino acids. The V gene's germline CDR1 is SGHDN and CDR2 FVKESK. The CDR3 DNA follows: TGTGCCAGCAGCCAGACAGGGGAAGTCACCTACGAGCAGTACTTC. This encodes CASSQTGEVTYEQYF.

Remarks on this clone: This specimen includes other DNA sequences encoding the same CDR3. This chain joins TRBV6-5 and TRBJ2-3; maybe TRBD2 (5 bases). The CDR3 length is 13 residues. CDR1 is MNHEY and CDR2 is SVGAGI in the germline V gene. Between the trimmed V and J ends, which lost 0 bases and 7 bases, there was a span of 8 bases. The CDR3 DNA follows: TGTGCCAGCAGTTACTCTGAGGGTTATACGCAGTATTTT. Amino acids: CASSYSEGYTQYF.